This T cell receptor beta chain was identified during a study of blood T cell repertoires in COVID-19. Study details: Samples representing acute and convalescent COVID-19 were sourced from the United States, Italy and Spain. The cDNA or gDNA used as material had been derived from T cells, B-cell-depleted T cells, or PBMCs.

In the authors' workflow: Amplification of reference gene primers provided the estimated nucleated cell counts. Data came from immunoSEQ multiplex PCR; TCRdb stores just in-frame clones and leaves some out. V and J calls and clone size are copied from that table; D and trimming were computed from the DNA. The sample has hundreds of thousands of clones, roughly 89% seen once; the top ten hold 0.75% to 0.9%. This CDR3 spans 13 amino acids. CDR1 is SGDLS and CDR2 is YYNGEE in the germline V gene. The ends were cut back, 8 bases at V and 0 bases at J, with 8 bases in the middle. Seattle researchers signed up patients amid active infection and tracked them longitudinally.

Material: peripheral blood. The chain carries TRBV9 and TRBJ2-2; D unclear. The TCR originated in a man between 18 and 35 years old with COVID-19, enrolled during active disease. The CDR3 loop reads CASKPPNTGELFF. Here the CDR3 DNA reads TGTGCCAGTAAGCCTCCGAACACCGGGGAGCTGTTTTTT.